This entry lists 27 T cell receptor beta chains sequenced from one sample in a study of T-cell reconstitution after alpha-beta-depleted transplantation in children. Preparing the TCRbeta library involved the use of unique molecular identifiers. TCRdb reprocessed the PCR reads via MiXCR and lists one record per CDR3 protein. The table includes more than 200,000 distinct CDR3 sequences, about 24% detected once. The starting material was PBMCs, mostly from graft donor cells, obtained 360 days after TCRalphabeta/CD19-depleted stem cell transplant. The receptors stem from a female patient aged 2-15 years who had a stem cell transplant for congenital amegakaryocytic thrombocytopenia, so the T cells may come from the graft donor.

The V and J genes are TRBV4-1 and TRBJ2-1; 8 bases agree with TRBD2. Germline assignment: CDR1 MGHRA and CDR2 YSYEKL. The V and J ends lost 5 bases and 7 bases, in that order; junction bases with no gene match: 13. The CDR3 has 16 residues. The CDR3 DNA reads as TGCGCCAGCAGCGGATACGGGACTAGGGGCTCGAATGAGCAGTTCTTC. Translating it yields CASSGYGTRGSNEQFF.

The chain couples TRBV7-9 to TRBJ2-2, with D perhaps matching TRBD2 (6 bases). Between the trimmed V and J ends, which lost 5 bases and 2 bases, there was a span of 15 bases. Looked up from germline, CDR1 is SEHNR and CDR2 is FQNEAQ (reference sequence). The CDR3 runs to 16 residues. The CDR3 here is CASSALGLTNTGELFF. In DNA, the CDR3 is TGTGCCAGCAGCGCATTGGGACTCACCAACACCGGGGAGCTGTTTTTT.

The chain recombines TRBV10-2 with TRBJ2-2; D is ambiguous. This CDR3 is built from 18 residues. V lost 2 bases, J lost 0 bases, and 16 bases lay in between. Germline loops: CDR1 WSHSY, CDR2 SAAADI. CDR3 bases: TGCGCCAGCAGTGAGCCCCCGCTTAGGGCCACGAACACCGGGGAGCTGTTTTTT. This encodes CASSEPPLRATNTGELFF.

This clonotype was seen repeatedly, ten times or more. The gene calls are TRBV12-3 or TRBV12-4 and TRBJ2-1, with TRBD2 matching over 9 bases. The CDR3 consists of 16 residues. The V segment lost 6 bases and the J segment 3 bases; nucleotides outside the gene matches: 9. For the CDR3, the DNA is TGTGCCAGCAGCCATAGCGGGAGTGGGAGCTACAATGAGCAGTTCTTC. Translating it yields CASSHSGSGSYNEQFF.

This sequence joins TRBV29-1 and TRBJ2-5; D is possibly TRBD2 (6 bases). The germline gives CDR1 SQVTM, CDR2 ANQGSEA. Between the trimmed V and J ends, which lost 3 bases and 1 base, there was a span of 9 bases. This CDR3 has 13 residues. CDR3 residues: CSVDAGIQETQYF. CDR3 nucleotide sequence: TGCAGCGTTGATGCGGGGATCCAAGAGACCCAGTACTTC. Full variable domain (outside the CDR3, taken from reference TRBV29-1 and TRBJ2-5): SAVISQKPSRDICQRGTSLTIQCQVDSQVTMMFWYRQQPGQSLTLIATANQGSEATYESGFVIDKFPISRPNLTFSTLTVSNMSPEDSSIYLCSVDAGIQETQYFGPGTRLLVL.

J is TRBJ2-7 and V is TRBV28, with 7 positions matching TRBD1. Germline V gene data show CDR1 as MDHEN and CDR2 as SYDVKM. The CDR3 has 13 residues. V dropped 5 bases and J dropped 5; count of bases not matched to a gene: 6. CDR3 amino acids: CASSLTGWHEQYF. The DNA of the CDR3 is TGTGCCAGCAGTCTGACAGGGTGGCACGAGCAGTACTTC.

This clonotype appeared a few times. The chain recombines TRBV6-2 or TRBV6-3 with TRBJ2-5; unclear D gene. The germline CDR1 and CDR2 sequences are MNHEY and SVGEGT. Trimming pared 5 bases from V and 1 base from J, leaving 11 bases between. CDR3 size: 14 residues. CDR3 DNA: TGTGCCAGCAGTGGGGTGTCTGCCCAAGAGACCCAGTACTTC. This codes for CASSGVSAQETQYF.

V usage is TRBV20-1 and J usage is TRBJ2-3; D is uncertain. Germline V gene sequence: CDR1 DFQATT, CDR2 SNEGSKA (reference sequence). Trimming shortened V by 4 bases and J by 2 bases, and 7 bases separated the two germline ends. The CDR3 runs to 12 residues. The CDR3 loop reads CSATVTTDTQYF. The DNA of the CDR3 is TGCAGTGCTACGGTGACCACAGATACGCAGTATTTT.

The chain combines TRBV13 with TRBJ2-3; the D gene is possibly TRBD2 (6 bases). The CDR3 is 14 amino acids. Germline CDR1 and CDR2: PRHDT and FYEKMQ (reference sequence). V was trimmed by 2 bases and J by 2 bases, leaving 8 bases between them. The CDR3 region is CASSLRGNTDTQYF. DNA for the CDR3: TGTGCCAGCAGCTTACGCGGGAACACAGATACGCAGTATTTT.

This clonotype was recorded many times. The rearrangement joins TRBV3-1 to TRBJ2-2; D is unresolved. Trimming pared 0 bases from V and 7 bases from J, leaving 6 bases between. The CDR3 totals 13 residues. CDR1 LGHDT and CDR2 YNNKEL come from the germline V gene (reference sequence). The DNA of the CDR3 is TGTGCCAGCAGCCAAGATCGAGGCGGGGAGCTGTTTTTT. Protein product: CASSQDRGGELFF.

The rearrangement joins TRBV20-1 to TRBJ2-1, with 7 bases fitting TRBD2. The CDR3 covers 15 residues. Germline V lookup: CDR1 DFQATT, CDR2 SNEGSKA (reference sequence). V lost 6 bases, J lost 3 bases, and 11 bases stayed unmatched. The CDR3 spells CSAKEPGLYYNEQFF. For the CDR3, the DNA is TGCAGTGCAAAAGAACCGGGACTATACTACAATGAGCAGTTCTTC.

This chain connects TRBV19 to TRBJ2-1; D is perhaps TRBD1 (5 bases). The CDR3 spans 15 residues. Looked up from germline, CDR1 is LNHDA and CDR2 is SQIVND (reference sequence). V was clipped by 3 bases and J by 0 bases, with 9 bases between them. CDR3 residues: CASSMGLSSYNEQFF. In DNA form, the CDR3 reads TGTGCCAGTAGTATGGGGCTAAGCTCCTACAATGAGCAGTTCTTC. The full variable domain, rest sourced from reference TRBV19 and TRBJ2-1, is DGGITQSPKYLFRKEGQNVTLSCEQNLNHDAMYWYRQDPGQGLRLIYYSQIVNDFQKGDIAEGYSVSREKKESFPLTVTSAQKNPTAFYLCASSMGLSSYNEQFFGPGTRLTVL.

This clonotype was picked up a small number of times. This chain links TRBV21-1 with TRBJ2-1; TRBD1 was called by the table and not checked on the DNA. TRBV21-1 is recorded as a pseudogene. The CDR3 has 18 amino acids. CDR3 sequence reads: CASSKVFSRTGRDDEQFF. The CDR3 nucleotides are TGTGCCAGCAGCAAAGTTTTTAGTCGGACAGGGCGTGATGATGAGCAGTTCTTC.

The chain uses TRBV6-5 and TRBJ2-7; weak D call: TRBD2 (5 bases). Per the germline V gene, CDR1 is MNHEY and CDR2 is SVGAGI. Trimming shortened V by 7 bases and J by 0 bases, and 13 bases separated the two germline ends. The CDR3 totals 14 residues. The CDR3 sequence is CASMFSVASYEQYF. Written as DNA, the CDR3 is TGTGCCAGCATGTTTAGCGTCGCCTCCTACGAGCAGTACTTC.

In its sample, this clonotype was seen a few times. The chain carries TRBV6-1 and TRBJ1-5; tentative D call: TRBD1 (5 bases). The CDR3 runs to 15 residues. Trimming left V 2 bases short and J 2 bases short, with 10 bases between. In germline, CDR1 is MNHNS, CDR2 SASEGT. The CDR3 here is CASSEQGFGNQPQHF. The CDR3 coding sequence is TGTGCCAGCAGTGAACAGGGTTTTGGCAATCAGCCCCAGCATTTT.

There are a few counts of this clonotype. V usage is TRBV20-1 and J usage is TRBJ1-1, with TRBD1 as a possible D gene (5 bases). The CDR3 is 11 residues long. Germline CDR1 DFQATT, CDR2 SNEGSKA (reference sequence). Trimming removed 1 base from V and 10 bases from J, with 10 bases in between. The chain's CDR3 is CSARADSRAFF. DNA of the CDR3: TGCAGTGCTAGAGCCGACAGCCGAGCTTTCTTT.

The gene calls are TRBV6-5 and TRBJ1-1; possible D gene TRBD1, 5 bases. Germline CDR1 MNHEY, CDR2 SVGAGI. V was trimmed by 2 bases and J by 1 base, leaving 8 bases between them. The CDR3 spans 14 residues. The CDR3 is CASSYAGQNTEAFF. Written as DNA, the CDR3 is TGTGCCAGCAGTTACGCTGGACAGAACACTGAAGCTTTCTTT.

The chain joins TRBV7-9 to TRBJ2-1; maybe TRBD1 (5 bases). CDR3 size: 15 residues. The V gene's germline CDR1 is SEHNR and CDR2 FQNEAQ (reference sequence). Trimming cost V 2 bases and J 3 bases, with 11 bases left between them. CDR3 nucleotide sequence: TGTGCCAGCAGCTTAAATCAGGGTAGCTACAATGAGCAGTTCTTC. The encoded protein is CASSLNQGSYNEQFF.

This chain links TRBV6-2 or TRBV6-3 with TRBJ2-4; TRBD2 is a possible D gene (6 bases). CDR1 is MNHEY and CDR2 is SVGEGT in the germline V gene. The CDR3 contains 14 residues. The ends were cut back, 3 bases at V and 9 bases at J, with 15 bases in the middle. CDR3 amino acids: CASSYLGGSGIQYF. The DNA of the CDR3 is TGTGCCAGCAGTTATTTGGGGGGTTCCGGCATTCAGTACTTC.

This clonotype was detected many times. V and J are TRBV28 and TRBJ2-1, with D possibly matching TRBD2 (6 bases). The germline V gene encodes CDR1 MDHEN and CDR2 SYDVKM. CDR3 length equals 11 residues. Trimming cost V 3 bases and J 13 bases, with 10 bases left between them. CDR3: CASSFGGAQFF. CDR3 coding DNA: TGTGCCAGCAGTTTCGGAGGGGCACAGTTCTTC.

This clonotype appeared a few times. The V call is TRBV3-1, the J call TRBJ1-5; D is undetermined. Germline lookup yields CDR1 LGHDT and CDR2 YNNKEL (reference sequence). V lost 1 base and J 3 bases, leaving 7 bases between the germline ends. The CDR3 has 14 amino acids. The CDR3 DNA is TGTGCCAGCAGCCAAGGGGGTGCCAATCAGCCCCAGCATTTT. Protein sequence: CASSQGGANQPQHF.

This clonotype was counted only a few times. The gene calls are TRBV19 and TRBJ2-6; either TRBD1 or TRBD2 may fit D (5 bases each). Deletions cut 4 bases from V and 0 bases from J, with 16 bases between. Germline CDR1 reads LNHDA; CDR2 reads SQIVND (reference sequence). This CDR3 spans 18 amino acids. The CDR3 is CASSTLGTVNSGANVLTF. The CDR3 nucleotides read TGTGCCAGTAGTACTCTCGGGACGGTGAACTCTGGGGCCAACGTCCTGACTTTC.

This clonotype has only a few counts. The chain is built from TRBV23-1 and TRBJ1-5; unclear D gene. Being an ORF, TRBV23-1 has a function that is uncertain. The V and J ends lost 0 bases and 1 base respectively, with 16 bases between them. CDR3 length: 18 residues. The CDR3 nucleotides read TGCGCCAGCAGTCAATCGGGGAGGAGGGTTTGGAGCAATCAGCCCCAGCATTTT. Translated: CASSQSGRRVWSNQPQHF.

The chain carries TRBV7-2 and TRBJ1-2; D remains ambiguous. CDR3 length: 13 amino acids. CDR1 is SGHTA and CDR2 is FQGNSA in the germline V gene. The germline V and J ends were trimmed by 0 bases and 7 bases, with 9 bases remaining between them. This CDR3 reads CASSLARLSGYTF. The CDR3 bases are TGTGCCAGCAGCTTAGCCCGACTGAGTGGCTACACCTTC.

CDR3 loop: CASSRENSMMTDTQYF. The DNA for the CDR3 is TGTGCCAGCAGTCGGGAGAATAGCATGATGACAGATACGCAGTATTTT. The chain carries TRBV2 and TRBJ2-3, with D possibly being TRBD2 (6 bases). CDR3 length: 16 residues. Looked up from germline, CDR1 is SNHLY and CDR2 is FYNNEI. V dropped 5 bases and J dropped 3 bases, with 18 bases sitting between them. The variable domain in full, completed from reference TRBV2 and TRBJ2-3, reads EPEVTQTPSHQVTQMGQEVILRCVPISNHLYFYWYRQILGQKVEFLVSFYNNEISEKSEIFDDQFSVERPDGSNFTLKIRSTKLEDSAMYFCASSRENSMMTDTQYFGPGTRLTVL.

V and J are TRBV12-3 or TRBV12-4 and TRBJ2-1; 8 positions agree with TRBD2. The CDR3 is made up of 13 amino acids. J lost 8 bases, V lost 9 bases, and 9 bases had no gene match. The CDR3 DNA follows: TGTGCCAGTTGGGCTAGCGGGTTAGATGAGCAGTTCTTC. Amino acids: CASWASGLDEQFF.

The chain couples TRBV4-1 to TRBJ1-1; no clear D gene. The CDR3 length is 15 residues. Trimming cost V 0 bases and J 4 bases, with 12 bases left between them. CDR1 is MGHRA, CDR2 YSYEKL, per germline. The CDR3 protein is CASSQDWLWGTEAFF. CDR3 coding DNA: TGCGCCAGCAGCCAAGATTGGTTATGGGGCACTGAAGCTTTCTTT.